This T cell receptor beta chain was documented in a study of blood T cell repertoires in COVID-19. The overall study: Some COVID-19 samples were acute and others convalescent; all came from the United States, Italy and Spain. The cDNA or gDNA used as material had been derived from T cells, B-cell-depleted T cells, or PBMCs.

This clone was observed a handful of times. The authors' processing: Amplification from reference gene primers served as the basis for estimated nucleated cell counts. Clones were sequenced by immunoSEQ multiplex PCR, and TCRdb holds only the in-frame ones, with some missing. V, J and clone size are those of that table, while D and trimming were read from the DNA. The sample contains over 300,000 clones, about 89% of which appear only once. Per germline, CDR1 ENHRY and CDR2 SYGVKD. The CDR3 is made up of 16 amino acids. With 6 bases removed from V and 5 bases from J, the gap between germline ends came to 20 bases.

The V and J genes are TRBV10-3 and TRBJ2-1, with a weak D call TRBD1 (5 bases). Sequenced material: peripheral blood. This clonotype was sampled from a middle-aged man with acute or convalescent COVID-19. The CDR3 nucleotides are TGTGCCATCAGAGGAAACATTGGACACATCCACAATGAGCAGTTCTTC. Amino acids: CAIRGNIGHIHNEQFF.